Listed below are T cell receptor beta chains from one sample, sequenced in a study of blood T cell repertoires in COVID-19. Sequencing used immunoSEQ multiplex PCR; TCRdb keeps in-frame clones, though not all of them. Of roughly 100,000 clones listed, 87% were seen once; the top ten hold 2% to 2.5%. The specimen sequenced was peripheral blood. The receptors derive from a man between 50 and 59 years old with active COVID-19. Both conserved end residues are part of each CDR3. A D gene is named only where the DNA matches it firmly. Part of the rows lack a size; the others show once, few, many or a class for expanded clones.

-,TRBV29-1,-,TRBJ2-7,CSVEENGYEQYF,TGCAGCGTTGAAGAGAACGGCTACGAGCAGTACTTC
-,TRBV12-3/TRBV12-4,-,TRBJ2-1,CASSSTSVQFF,TGTGCCAGCAGCTCCACTAGTGTACAGTTCTTC
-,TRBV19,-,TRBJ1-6,CASSILNTGNSPLHF,TGTGCCAGTAGTATCCTTAATACAGGGAATTCACCCCTCCACTTT
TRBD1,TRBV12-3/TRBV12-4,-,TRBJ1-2,CASSFAGQNGYTF,TGTGCCAGCAGTTTTGCGGGACAGAATGGCTACACCTTC
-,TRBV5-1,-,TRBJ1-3,CASSWTTRGGFSGNTIYF,TGCGCCAGCAGCTGGACGACAAGGGGGGGCTTCTCTGGAAACACCATATATTTT
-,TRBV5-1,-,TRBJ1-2,CASSLDGLSHGYTF,TGCGCCAGCAGCTTGGACGGTTTATCTCACGGCTACACCTTC
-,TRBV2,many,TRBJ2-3,CASSIGGEDTDTQYF,TGTGCCAGCAGTATAGGGGGAGAGGACACAGATACGCAGTATTTT
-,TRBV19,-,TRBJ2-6,CASSSGARANVLTF,TGTGCCAGTAGTTCCGGAGCCCGGGCCAACGTCCTGACTTTC
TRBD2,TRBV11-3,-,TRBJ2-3,CASSLGPRLAGGADTQYF,TGTGCCAGCAGCTTAGGGCCCCGACTAGCGGGTGGAGCAGATACGCAGTATTTT
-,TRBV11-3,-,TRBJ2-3,CASSFNTDTQYF,TGTGCCAGCAGCTTTAACACAGATACGCAGTATTTT
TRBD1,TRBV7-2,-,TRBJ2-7,CASSPGQDYEQYF,TGTGCCAGCAGTCCGGGACAGGACTACGAGCAGTACTTC
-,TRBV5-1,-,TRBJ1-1,CASSIANGDEAFF,TGCGCCAGCAGCATTGCGAACGGAGACGAAGCTTTCTTT
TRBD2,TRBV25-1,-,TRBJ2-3,CASKRLAGDTQYF,TGTGCCAGCAAGAGACTAGCGGGGGATACGCAGTATTTT
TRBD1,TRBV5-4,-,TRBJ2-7,CASSSDRDRGLREQYF,TGTGCCAGCAGCTCTGACCGGGACAGGGGCTTAAGGGAGCAGTACTTC
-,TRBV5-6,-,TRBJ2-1,CASSLARGRNEQFF,TGTGCCAGCAGCTTGGCCAGGGGGAGGAATGAGCAGTTCTTC
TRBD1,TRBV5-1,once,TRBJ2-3,CASSRDSGSDTQYF,TGCGCCAGCAGCCGGGACAGTGGGTCAGATACGCAGTATTTT
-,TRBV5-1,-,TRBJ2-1,CASSQTSSYNEQFF,TGCGCCAGCAGCCAGACTAGCTCCTACAATGAGCAGTTCTTC
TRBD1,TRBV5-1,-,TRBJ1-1,CASGGRGPNTEAFF,TGCGCCAGCGGTGGAAGGGGGCCGAACACTGAAGCTTTCTTT
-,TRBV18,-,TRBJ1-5,CASSPPAQGNQPQHF,TGTGCCAGCTCACCACCGGCGCAGGGTAATCAGCCCCAGCATTTT
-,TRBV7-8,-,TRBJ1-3,CASSRETNRVITGNTIYF,TGTGCCAGCAGCCGGGAGACCAACAGGGTGATTACCGGAAACACCATATATTTT
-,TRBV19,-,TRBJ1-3,CASITTGSGNTIYF,TGTGCCAGTATAACTACGGGGTCTGGAAACACCATATATTTT
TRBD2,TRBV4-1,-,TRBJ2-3,CASSQERLAGAADTQYF,TGCGCCAGCAGCCAAGAACGACTAGCGGGTGCCGCAGATACGCAGTATTTT
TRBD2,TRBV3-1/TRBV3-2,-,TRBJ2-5,CASSQDWTSLTETQYF,TGTGCCAGCAGCCAAGATTGGACTAGCTTGACGGAGACCCAGTACTTC
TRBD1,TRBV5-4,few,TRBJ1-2,CASSWEQGGPNYGYTF,TGTGCCAGCAGCTGGGAACAGGGGGGACCTAACTATGGCTACACCTTC
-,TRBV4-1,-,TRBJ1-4,CASSQGWGGASEKLFF,TGCGCCAGCAGCCAAGGATGGGGCGGGGCAAGTGAAAAACTGTTTTTT
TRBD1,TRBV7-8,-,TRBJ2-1,CASSLKYKGAQSSYNEQFF,TGTGCCAGCAGCTTAAAATATAAGGGGGCGCAAAGCTCCTACAATGAGCAGTTCTTC
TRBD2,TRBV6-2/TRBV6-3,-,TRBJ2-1,CASSSSSGGSSYNEQFF,TGTGCCAGCAGTTCCTCTAGCGGGGGCAGCTCCTACAATGAGCAGTTCTTC
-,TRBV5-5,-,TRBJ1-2,CASRHREPYGYTF,TGTGCCAGCCGTCACAGGGAACCCTATGGCTACACCTTC
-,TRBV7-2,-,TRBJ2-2,CASSLRGGGELFF,TGTGCCAGCAGCTTAAGGGGAGGCGGGGAGCTGTTTTTT
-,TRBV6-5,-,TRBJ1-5,CASSYSFGGNQPQHF,TGTGCCAGCAGTTACTCATTCGGGGGCAATCAGCCCCAGCATTTT
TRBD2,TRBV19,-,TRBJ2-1,CASSLSGGAPPNEQFF,TGTGCCAGTAGCCTAAGCGGGGGGGCCCCACCCAATGAGCAGTTCTTC
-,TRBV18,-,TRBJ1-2,CASSPRQGREDYGYTF,TGTGCCAGCTCACCCCGCCAGGGAAGGGAGGACTATGGCTACACCTTC
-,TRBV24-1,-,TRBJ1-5,CATSDLVGGVSNQPQHF,TGTGCCACCAGTGATTTGGTAGGGGGGGTGTCGAATCAGCCCCAGCATTTT
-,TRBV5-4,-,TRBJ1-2,CASREARGNNHGYTF,TGTGCCAGCAGGGAGGCCAGGGGAAACAATCATGGCTACACCTTC
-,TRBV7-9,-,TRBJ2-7,CASSLGSAGGYEQYF,TGTGCCAGCAGCTTAGGGTCGGCAGGGGGGTACGAGCAGTACTTC
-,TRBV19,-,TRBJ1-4,CASSMTGFATNEKLFF,TGTGCCAGTAGTATGACAGGCTTCGCAACTAATGAAAAACTGTTTTTT
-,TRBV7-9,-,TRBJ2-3,CASSLGASGPTDTQYF,TGTGCCAGCAGCTTGGGGGCTAGCGGCCCCACAGATACGCAGTATTTT
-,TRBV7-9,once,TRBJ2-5,CASSLSLRGQYF,TGTGCCAGCAGCTTATCCCTACGAGGCCAGTACTTC
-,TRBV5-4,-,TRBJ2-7,CASSSQAAYEQYF,TGTGCCAGCAGCTCGCAGGCCGCCTACGAGCAGTACTTC
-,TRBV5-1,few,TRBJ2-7,CASSLGGQPSSYEQYF,TGCGCCAGCAGCTTGGGTGGACAGCCCAGCTCCTACGAGCAGTACTTC
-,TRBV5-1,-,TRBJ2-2,CASSLAPGARTGELFF,TGCGCCAGCAGCTTGGCCCCAGGGGCGCGGACCGGGGAGCTGTTTTTT